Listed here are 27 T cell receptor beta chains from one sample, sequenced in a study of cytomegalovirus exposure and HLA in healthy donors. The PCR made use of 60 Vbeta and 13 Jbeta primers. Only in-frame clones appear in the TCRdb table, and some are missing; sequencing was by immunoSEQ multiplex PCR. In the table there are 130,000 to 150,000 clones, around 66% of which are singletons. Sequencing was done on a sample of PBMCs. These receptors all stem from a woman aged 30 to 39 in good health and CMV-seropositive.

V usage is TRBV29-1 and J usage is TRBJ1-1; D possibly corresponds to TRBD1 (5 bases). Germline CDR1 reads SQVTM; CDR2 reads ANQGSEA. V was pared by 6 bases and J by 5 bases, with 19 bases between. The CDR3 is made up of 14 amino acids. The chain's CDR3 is CSVEQGGAGTEAFF. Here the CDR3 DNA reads TGCAGCGTCGAGCAGGGAGGTGCTGGGACTGAAGCTTTCTTT.

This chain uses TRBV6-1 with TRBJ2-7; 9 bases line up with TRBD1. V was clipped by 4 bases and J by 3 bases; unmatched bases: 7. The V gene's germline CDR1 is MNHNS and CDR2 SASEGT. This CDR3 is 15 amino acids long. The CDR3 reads CASSGHRGLIYEQYF. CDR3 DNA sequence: TGTGCCAGCAGTGGGCACAGGGGGCTCATCTACGAGCAGTACTTC.

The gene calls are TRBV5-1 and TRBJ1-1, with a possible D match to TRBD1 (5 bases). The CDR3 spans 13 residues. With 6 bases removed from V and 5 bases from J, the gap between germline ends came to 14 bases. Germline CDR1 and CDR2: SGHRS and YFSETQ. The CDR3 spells CASTDSVWTEAFF. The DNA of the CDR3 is TGCGCCAGCACCGACAGTGTATGGACTGAAGCTTTCTTT.

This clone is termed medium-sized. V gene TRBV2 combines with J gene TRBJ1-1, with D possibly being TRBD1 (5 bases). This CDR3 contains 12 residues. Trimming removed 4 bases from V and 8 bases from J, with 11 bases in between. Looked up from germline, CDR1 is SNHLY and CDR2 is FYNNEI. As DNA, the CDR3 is TGTGCCAGCAGTGCAACAGGACCAGAAGCTTTCTTT. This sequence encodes CASSATGPEAFF.

The DNA for the CDR3 is TGTGCCAGCCCCGAGGTGCCGGGACAAAGCACAGATACGCAGTATTTT. Its protein is CASPEVPGQSTDTQYF. The chain employs TRBV2 and TRBJ2-3, with D perhaps matching TRBD1 (6 bases). The V end was cut by 8 bases, the J end by 0 bases, with 18 bases between. The CDR3 contains 16 residues. Germline V gene sequence: CDR1 SNHLY, CDR2 FYNNEI.

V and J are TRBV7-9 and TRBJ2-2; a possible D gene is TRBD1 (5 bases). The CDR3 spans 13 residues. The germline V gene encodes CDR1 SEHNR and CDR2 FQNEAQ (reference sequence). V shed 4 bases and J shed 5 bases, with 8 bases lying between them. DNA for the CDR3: TGTGCCAGCAGCTCAGGGCAAACCGGGGAGCTGTTTTTT. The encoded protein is CASSSGQTGELFF.

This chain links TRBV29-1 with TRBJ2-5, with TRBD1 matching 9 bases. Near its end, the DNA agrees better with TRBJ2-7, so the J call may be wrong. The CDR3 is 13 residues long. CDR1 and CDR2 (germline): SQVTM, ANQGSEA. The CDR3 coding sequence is TGCAGCGCTGCGACAGGGGGAATCTACGAGCAGTACTTC. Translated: CSAATGGIYEQYF.

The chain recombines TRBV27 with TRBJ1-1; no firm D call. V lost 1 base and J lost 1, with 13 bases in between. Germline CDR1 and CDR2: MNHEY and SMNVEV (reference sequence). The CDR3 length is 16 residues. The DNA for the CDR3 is TGTGCCAGCAGTTTATTCCCTCTTAAATCGAACACTGAAGCTTTCTTT. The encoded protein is CASSLFPLKSNTEAFF.

CDR3 sequence (DNA): TGTGCCAGCAGTCCCGACACCAGTCATGGCTACACCTTC. Translation gives CASSPDTSHGYTF. The rearrangement uses TRBV6-5 and TRBJ1-2, with D unresolved. In germline, CDR1 is MNHEY, CDR2 SVGAGI. V shed 5 bases and J shed 6 bases, with 13 bases lying between them. This CDR3 region has 13 residues.

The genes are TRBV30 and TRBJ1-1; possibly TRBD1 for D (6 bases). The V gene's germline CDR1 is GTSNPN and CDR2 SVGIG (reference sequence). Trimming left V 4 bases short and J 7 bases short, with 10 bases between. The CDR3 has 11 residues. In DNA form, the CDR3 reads TGTGCCTGGATGAGGGGGAATGAAGCTTTCTTT. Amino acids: CAWMRGNEAFF.

CDR3 DNA: TGTGCCAGCAGCTTAGATATACAGGGAGGGTACGAGCAGTACTTC. This codes for CASSLDIQGGYEQYF. V is TRBV11-2 and J is TRBJ2-7, with D possibly being TRBD2 (7 bases). This CDR3 spans 15 amino acids. Per germline, CDR1 SGHAT and CDR2 FQNNGV. The germline V and J ends were trimmed by 0 bases and 4 bases, with 13 bases remaining between them.

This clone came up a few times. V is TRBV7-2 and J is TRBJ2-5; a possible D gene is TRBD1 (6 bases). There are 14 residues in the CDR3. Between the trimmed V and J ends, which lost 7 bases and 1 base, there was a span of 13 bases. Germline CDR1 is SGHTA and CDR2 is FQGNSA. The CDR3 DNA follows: TGTGCCAGCACCCTCGGACAGCTCCAAGAGACCCAGTACTTC. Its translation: CASTLGQLQETQYF.

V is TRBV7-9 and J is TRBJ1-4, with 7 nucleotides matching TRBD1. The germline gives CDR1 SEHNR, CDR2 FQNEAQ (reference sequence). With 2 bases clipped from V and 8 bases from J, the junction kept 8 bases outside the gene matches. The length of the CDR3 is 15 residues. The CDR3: CASSLYAGTAEKLFF. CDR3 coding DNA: TGTGCCAGCAGCTTATATGCAGGGACAGCGGAAAAACTGTTTTTT.

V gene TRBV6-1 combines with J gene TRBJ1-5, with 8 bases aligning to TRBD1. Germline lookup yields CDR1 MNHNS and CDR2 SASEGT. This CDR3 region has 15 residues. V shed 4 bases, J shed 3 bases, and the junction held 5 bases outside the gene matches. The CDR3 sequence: CASSGAGGHNQPQHF. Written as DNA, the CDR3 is TGTGCCAGCAGTGGGGCAGGGGGCCACAATCAGCCCCAGCATTTT.

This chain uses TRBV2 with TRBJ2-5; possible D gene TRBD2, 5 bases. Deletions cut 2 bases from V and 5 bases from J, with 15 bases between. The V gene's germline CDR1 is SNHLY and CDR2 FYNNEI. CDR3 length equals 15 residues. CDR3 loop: CASSETGNGGETQYF. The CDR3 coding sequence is TGTGCCAGCAGTGAAACTGGGAATGGCGGGGAGACCCAGTACTTC.

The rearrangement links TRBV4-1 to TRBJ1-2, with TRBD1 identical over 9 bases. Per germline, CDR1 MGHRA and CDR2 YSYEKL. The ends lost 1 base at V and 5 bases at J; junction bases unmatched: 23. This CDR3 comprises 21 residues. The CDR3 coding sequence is TGCGCCAGCAGCCAAGCCTCCGCCCTGGGACAGGGAAAGGGTGGGAGGTATGGCTACACCTTC. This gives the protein CASSQASALGQGKGGRYGYTF.

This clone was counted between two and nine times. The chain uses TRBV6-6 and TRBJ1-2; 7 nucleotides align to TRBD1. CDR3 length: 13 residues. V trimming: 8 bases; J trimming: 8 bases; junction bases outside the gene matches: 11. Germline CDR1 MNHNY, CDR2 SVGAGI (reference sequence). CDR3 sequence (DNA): TGTGCCAGCGAATCGAGGGACAGTAGCGGCTACACCTTC. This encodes CASESRDSSGYTF.

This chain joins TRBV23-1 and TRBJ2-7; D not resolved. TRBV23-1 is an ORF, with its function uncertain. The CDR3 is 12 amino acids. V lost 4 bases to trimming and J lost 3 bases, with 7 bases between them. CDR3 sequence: CASSLPGYEQYF. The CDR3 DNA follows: TGCGCCAGCAGTCTGCCGGGCTACGAGCAGTACTTC.

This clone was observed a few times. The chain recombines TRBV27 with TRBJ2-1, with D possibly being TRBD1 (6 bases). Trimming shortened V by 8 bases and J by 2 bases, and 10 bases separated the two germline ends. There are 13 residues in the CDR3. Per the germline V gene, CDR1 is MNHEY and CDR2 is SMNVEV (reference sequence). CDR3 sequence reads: CASGRTAYNEQFF. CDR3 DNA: TGTGCCAGCGGTCGGACAGCCTACAATGAGCAGTTCTTC.

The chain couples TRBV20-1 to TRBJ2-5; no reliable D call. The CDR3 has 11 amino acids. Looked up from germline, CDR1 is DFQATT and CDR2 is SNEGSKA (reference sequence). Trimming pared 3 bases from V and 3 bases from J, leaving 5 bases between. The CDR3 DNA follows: TGCAGTGCTAGTCCAGAAGAGACCCAGTACTTC. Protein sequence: CSASPEETQYF.

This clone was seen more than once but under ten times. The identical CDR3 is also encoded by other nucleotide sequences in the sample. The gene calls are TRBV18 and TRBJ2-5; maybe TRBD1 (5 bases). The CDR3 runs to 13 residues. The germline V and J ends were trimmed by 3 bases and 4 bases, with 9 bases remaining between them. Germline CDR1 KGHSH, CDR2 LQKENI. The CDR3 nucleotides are TGTGCCAGCTCACCCCGGCAGGGAGAGACCCAGTACTTC. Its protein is CASSPRQGETQYF. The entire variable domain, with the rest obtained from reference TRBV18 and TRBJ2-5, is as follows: NAGVMQNPRHLVRRRGQEARLRCSPMKGHSHVYWYRQLPEEGLKFMVYLQKENIIDESGMPKERFSAEFPKEGPSILRIQQVVRGDSAAYFCASSPRQGETQYFGPGTRLLVL.

CDR3 sequence (DNA): TGTGCCAGCAGCTTAGGCACAGGGGGGTTCTACGAGCAGTACTTC. It encodes CASSLGTGGFYEQYF. The V and J genes are TRBV7-2 and TRBJ2-7; the match to TRBD1 covers 8 bases. The CDR3 is 15 residues long. J was trimmed by 3 bases and V by 1 base; bases with no gene match: 5. Germline V CDR1 and CDR2: SGHTA, FQGNSA.

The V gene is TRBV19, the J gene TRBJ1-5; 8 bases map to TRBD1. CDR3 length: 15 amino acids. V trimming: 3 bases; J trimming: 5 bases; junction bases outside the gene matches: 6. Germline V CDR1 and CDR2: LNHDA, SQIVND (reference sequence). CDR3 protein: CASSIVQGADQPQHF. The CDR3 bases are TGTGCCAGTAGTATTGTGCAGGGGGCGGATCAGCCCCAGCATTTT. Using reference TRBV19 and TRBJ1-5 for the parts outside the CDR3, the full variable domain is DGGITQSPKYLFRKEGQNVTLSCEQNLNHDAMYWYRQDPGQGLRLIYYSQIVNDFQKGDIAEGYSVSREKKESFPLTVTSAQKNPTAFYLCASSIVQGADQPQHFGDGTRLSIL.

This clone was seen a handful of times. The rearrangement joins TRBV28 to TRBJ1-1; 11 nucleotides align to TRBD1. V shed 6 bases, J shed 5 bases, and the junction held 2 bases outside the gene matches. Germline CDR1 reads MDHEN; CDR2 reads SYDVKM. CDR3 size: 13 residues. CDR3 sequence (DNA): TGTGCCAGCAGGGGACAGGGGGGGACTGAAGCTTTCTTT. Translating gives CASRGQGGTEAFF.

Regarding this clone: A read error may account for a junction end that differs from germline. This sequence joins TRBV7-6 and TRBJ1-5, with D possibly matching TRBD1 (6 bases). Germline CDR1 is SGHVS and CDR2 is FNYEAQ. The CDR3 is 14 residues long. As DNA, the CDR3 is TGTGCCGGCAGCTTAGACAGGCTCGGGCAGCCCCAGCATTTT. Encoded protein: CAGSLDRLGQPQHF.

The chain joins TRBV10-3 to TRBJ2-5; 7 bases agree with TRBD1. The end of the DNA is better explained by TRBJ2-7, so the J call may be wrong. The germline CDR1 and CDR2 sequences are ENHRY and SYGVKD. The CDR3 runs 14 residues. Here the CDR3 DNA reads TGTGCCATCAGAGGACAGGTATCCCCCTACGAGCAGTACTTC. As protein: CAIRGQVSPYEQYF.

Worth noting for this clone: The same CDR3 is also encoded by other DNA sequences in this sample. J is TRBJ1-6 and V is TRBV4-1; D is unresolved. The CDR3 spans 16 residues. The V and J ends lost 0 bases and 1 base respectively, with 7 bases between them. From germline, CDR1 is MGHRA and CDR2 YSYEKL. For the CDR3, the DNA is TGCGCCAGCAGCCAAGAGAGCGGGTCCTATAATTCACCCCTCCACTTT. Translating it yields CASSQESGSYNSPLHF.